Sequencing of this TCR beta chain was carried out in a study of blood T cell repertoires in COVID-19. Whole-study context: T cells, B-cell-depleted T cells, or PBMCs provided the cDNA or gDNA that served as material.

Those who participated ranged in age from about 18 to 89 years and resided in 20 to 30 US areas. Clinical histories supplied by participants themselves formed the basis of cohort assignment. Cohort 3 donors were reported recovered after two negative PCRs, clearance, or symptom resolution. TCRdb's table, derived via immunoSEQ multiplex PCR, lists solely in-frame clones and lacks some. In the table there are 250,000 to 300,000 clones, roughly 89% of which are singletons. J lost 4 bases, V lost 4 bases, and 2 bases had no gene match. The CDR3 is 15 residues long. Germline V gene sequence: CDR1 SEHNR, CDR2 FQNEAQ (reference sequence).

The sequenced sample consisted of PBMCs or T cells enriched from blood (not recorded which). The chain couples TRBV7-9 to TRBJ2-1; 12 bases are shared with TRBD2. The TCR originated in a woman aged 40 to 50 who had recovered from COVID-19. The CDR3 protein is CASSYGTSGYNEQFF. CDR3 nucleotides: TGTGCCAGCAGCTATGGGACTAGCGGGTACAATGAGCAGTTCTTC.